This record covers a single TCR beta chain. Alongside a J-beta primer mix, a sample-barcoded 5' primer served in a second PCR lasting about 7 to 12 cycles. TCRdb fed the 5' RACE reads into MiXCR, producing one record per CDR3 protein. The repertoire holds 600,000 to 1,000,000 distinct CDR3 sequences, with 58% as singletons. This record comes from a study of blood T cells in healthy people across ages. The germline gives CDR1 MNHEY, CDR2 SMNVEV (reference sequence). The CDR3 extends over 14 amino acids. Each donor's blood draw was roughly 9.8 milliliters of peripheral blood. Isolating PBMCs gave at least 6 million of these cells per sample.

Material for sequencing was blood. The chain couples TRBV27 to TRBJ2-4; D gene unclear. The J call may be wrong; the DNA end is better matched by TRBJ2-7. This receptor was taken from a man aged 25-45 years in good health. CDR3 sequence: CASSSRLGFYEQYF. In nucleotides, the CDR3 is TGTGCCAGCAGTTCACGTCTGGGTTTTTACGAGCAGTACTTC.